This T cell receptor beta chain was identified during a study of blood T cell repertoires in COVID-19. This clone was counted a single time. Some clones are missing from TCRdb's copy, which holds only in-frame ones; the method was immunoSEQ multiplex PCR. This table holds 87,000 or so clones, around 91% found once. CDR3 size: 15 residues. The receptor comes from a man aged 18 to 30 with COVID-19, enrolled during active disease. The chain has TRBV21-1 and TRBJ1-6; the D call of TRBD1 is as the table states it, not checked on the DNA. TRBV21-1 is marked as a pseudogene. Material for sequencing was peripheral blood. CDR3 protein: CASSRGQGEGSPLHF. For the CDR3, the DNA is TGTGCCAGCAGCAGAGGACAGGGCGAGGGTTCACCCCTCCACTTT.